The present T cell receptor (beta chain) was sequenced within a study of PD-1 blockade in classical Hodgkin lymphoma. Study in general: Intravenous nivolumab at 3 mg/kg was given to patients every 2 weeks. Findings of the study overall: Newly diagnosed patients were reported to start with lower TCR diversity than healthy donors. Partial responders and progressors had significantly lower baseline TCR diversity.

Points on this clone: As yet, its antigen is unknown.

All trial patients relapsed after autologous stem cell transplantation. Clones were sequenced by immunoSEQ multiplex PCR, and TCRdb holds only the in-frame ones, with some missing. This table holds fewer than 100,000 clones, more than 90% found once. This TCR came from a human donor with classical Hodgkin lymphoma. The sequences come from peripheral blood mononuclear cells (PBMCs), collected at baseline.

CDR3 region: CASSLPGQETQYF. CDR3 coding DNA: TGTGCCAGCAGTCTCCCAGGGCAAGAGACCCAGTACTTC. This chain links TRBV28 with TRBJ2-5, with D possibly TRBD1 on 5 matching bases. Trimming removed 5 bases at V and 2 bases at J, with 9 bases between. The CDR3 sequence is 13 residues long. Germline V gene data show CDR1 as MDHEN and CDR2 as SYDVKM.